This T cell receptor beta chain was sequenced during a study of technical replicates of blood from several donors. Data came from immunoSEQ multiplex PCR; TCRdb stores just in-frame clones and leaves some out. The sample contains roughly 62,000 clones, just under 95% of which appear only once. The CDR3 contains 13 residues. Trimming at V came to 3 bases and at J to 7 bases, leaving 8 bases not matched to a gene. CDR1 is SQVTM, CDR2 ANQGSEA, per germline. The rearrangement uses TRBV29-1 and TRBJ1-2; TRBD1 matches 7 bases. Source material: PBMCs. The receptor comes from a human donor in good health. Some clones in this sample may be carry-over from other donors' samples. The CDR3 DNA follows: TGCAGCGTTGATCCGGGGACAGTCGGTGGCTACACCTTC. It is translated as CSVDPGTVGGYTF.